One sample yielded the 14 T cell receptor beta chains listed below, sequenced in a study of fetal regulatory T cell absence and autoimmunity. Some clones are missing from TCRdb's copy, which holds only in-frame ones; the method was immunoSEQ multiplex PCR. The data show about 50,000 clones, with around 83% seen just once and 0.35% to 0.5% held by the top ten. Input material: cord blood. These receptors were taken from a newborn boy with IPEX syndrome.

The chain joins TRBV6-9 to TRBJ1-6; unclear D gene. CDR3 length: 13 residues. V lost 3 bases, J lost 10 bases, and 10 bases lay in between. Germline V gene data show CDR1 as MNHGY and CDR2 as SVAAGI. The DNA for the CDR3 is TGTGCCAGCAGTTACAATCGGTTCTCACCCCTCCACTTT. Its protein is CASSYNRFSPLHF.

V and J are TRBV27 and TRBJ2-1; D is undetermined. Between the trimmed V and J ends, which lost 6 bases and 15 bases, there was a span of 21 bases. Germline lookup yields CDR1 MNHEY and CDR2 SMNVEV (reference sequence). CDR3 length equals 13 residues. This CDR3 is CASRENYYLPRFF. CDR3 nucleotides: TGTGCCAGCAGAGAGAACTACTATCTCCCCAGGTTCTTC.

CDR3 in DNA: TGTGCCAGCAGTTTCAGGGGAGAGACCCAGTACTTC. Its translation: CASSFRGETQYF. This chain connects TRBV6-6 to TRBJ2-5; perhaps TRBD1 as D (6 bases). The germline V and J ends were trimmed by 4 bases and 4 bases, with 7 bases remaining between them. The CDR3 totals 12 residues. Germline V lookup: CDR1 MNHNY, CDR2 SVGAGI (reference sequence).

With regard to this clone: Other DNA sequences within the sample encode an identical CDR3. The chain joins TRBV5-4 to TRBJ1-2; D perhaps matches TRBD1 (5 bases). The germline gives CDR1 SGHNT, CDR2 YYREEE (reference sequence). V lost 0 bases and J lost 7, with 10 bases in between. CDR3 length equals 13 residues. Written as DNA, the CDR3 is TGTGCCAGCAGCTTGGCGGGGGGAGGTGGCTACACCTTC. Protein: CASSLAGGGGYTF.

The CDR3 nucleotides read TGTGCCTGGAGTCGCGGGGACATGGACTATGGCTACACCTTC. Its translation is CAWSRGDMDYGYTF. The chain combines TRBV30 with TRBJ1-2, with D perhaps matching TRBD1 (6 bases). V was cut by 2 bases and J by 3 bases, with 13 bases left in between. The CDR3 has 14 amino acids. Germline V gives CDR1 GTSNPN, CDR2 SVGIG (reference sequence).

This clone was recorded only once. J is TRBJ1-1 and V is TRBV2; 7 bases match TRBD1. The CDR3 covers 12 residues. Germline CDR1 SNHLY, CDR2 FYNNEI. V dropped 8 bases and J dropped 4; count of bases not matched to a gene: 4. The DNA of the CDR3 is TGTGCCAGCGAGGGGGCGGGCACTGAAGCTTTCTTT. Its translation is CASEGAGTEAFF.

The CDR3: CASSQDAKGQYYNSPLHF. The CDR3 DNA follows: TGCGCCAGCAGCCAAGATGCCAAAGGACAATATTATAATTCACCCCTCCACTTT. The chain uses TRBV4-3 and TRBJ1-6; D possibly corresponds to TRBD1 (5 bases). CDR3 size: 18 residues. CDR1 and CDR2 from the germline V gene are LGHNA and YSLEER. V was shortened by 0 bases and J by 4 bases, with 16 bases between the two germline ends.

V is TRBV4-3 and J is TRBJ1-6; no definite D call. Germline CDR1 LGHNA, CDR2 YSLEER. Between the trimmed V and J ends, which lost 1 base and 4 bases, there was a span of 11 bases. The CDR3 spans 16 residues. For the CDR3, the DNA is TGCGCCAGCAGCCAAGGCTCGGGGTTTTATAATTCACCCCTCCACTTT. This sequence encodes CASSQGSGFYNSPLHF.

This chain connects TRBV18 to TRBJ2-2, with 13 nucleotides matching TRBD2. CDR3 size: 18 residues. The germline CDR1 and CDR2 sequences are KGHSH and LQKENI. The trim removed 3 bases at V and 0 bases at J, leaving 4 bases unmatched. CDR3 sequence reads: CASSPRTSGGPNTGELFF. The CDR3 nucleotides are TGTGCCAGCTCACCCCGGACTAGCGGGGGCCCGAACACCGGGGAGCTGTTTTTT.

The chain links TRBV29-1 to TRBJ2-3; the match to TRBD2 covers 8 bases. Trimming took 3 bases from V and 2 from J; bases not matched to a gene: 7. Germline assignment: CDR1 SQVTM and CDR2 ANQGSEA. This CDR3 comprises 15 residues. CDR3 amino acids: CSVDGGGRVTDTQYF. DNA of the CDR3: TGCAGCGTTGATGGCGGGGGGCGGGTCACAGATACGCAGTATTTT.

This sequence joins TRBV30 and TRBJ2-7; D remains unclear. V was cut by 3 bases and J by 4 bases, with 16 bases left in between. The CDR3 covers 14 residues. The V gene's germline CDR1 is GTSNPN and CDR2 SVGIG (reference sequence). The CDR3 sequence is CAWRFPPQPYEQYF. Written as DNA, the CDR3 is TGTGCCTGGAGGTTCCCCCCCCAGCCTTACGAGCAGTACTTC.

The chain has TRBV5-4 and TRBJ2-1; D remains unclear. Deletions cut 1 base from V and 5 bases from J, with 4 bases between. Germline assignment: CDR1 SGHNT and CDR2 YYREEE (reference sequence). The CDR3 consists of 12 residues. This CDR3 is CASSLPNNEQFF. The CDR3 DNA reads TGTGCCAGCAGCTTGCCCAACAATGAGCAGTTCTTC.

The chain carries TRBV7-9 and TRBJ1-6; no firm D call. CDR3 size: 15 residues. Germline V gene lookup returns CDR1 SEHNR and CDR2 FQNEAQ (reference sequence). V lost 7 bases to trimming and J lost 1 base, with 11 bases between them. CDR3 DNA sequence: TGTGCCAGCACAAGTTCCCTTTCCTATAATTCACCCCTCCACTTT. Amino acids: CASTSSLSYNSPLHF. Full variable domain (remainder filled in from reference TRBV7-9 and TRBJ1-6): DTGVSQNPRHKITKRGQNVTFRCDPISEHNRLYWYRQTLGQGPEFLTYFQNEAQLEKSRLLSDRFSAERPKGSFSTLEIQRTEQGDSAMYLCASTSSLSYNSPLHFGNGTRLTVT.

The chain couples TRBV5-4 to TRBJ2-7, with D possibly being TRBD1 (5 bases). Germline CDR1 is SGHNT and CDR2 is YYREEE (reference sequence). The CDR3 spans 14 residues. V was cut by 0 bases and J by 2 bases, with 9 bases left in between. CDR3 coding DNA: TGTGCCAGCAGCTTGGGCAGGGCCCCCTACGAGCAGTACTTC. This translates into CASSLGRAPYEQYF.